The sample holds many counts of the clone carrying this T cell receptor beta chain. This entry is derived from a study of T-cell reconstitution after alpha-beta-depleted transplantation in children. The TCRbeta library was prepared with unique molecular identifiers. Using its own MiXCR run on the PCR reads, TCRdb lists one record per CDR3 protein. The profile covers roughly 220,000 distinct CDR3 sequences, with over 9.5% appearing a single time and approximately 5% taken by the ten largest. Germline V lookup: CDR1 SGDLS, CDR2 YYNGEE. J gave up 3 bases and V 7 bases, and 4 bases lay outside the gene matches. CDR3 size: 13 residues.

V gene TRBV9 combines with J gene TRBJ1-5; 7 bases map to TRBD1. The sequencing here drew on PBMCs from the stem cell graft donor, taken from the stem cell graft. The clonotype comes from a human donor who donated a stem cell graft to a child with SCID. The CDR3 DNA reads as TGTGCCAGCTCCGGGACAGACAATCAGCCCCAGCATTTT. Translated: CASSGTDNQPQHF. Supplemented by reference TRBV9 and TRBJ1-5, the full variable domain reads DSGVTQTPKHLITATGQRVTLRCSPRSGDLSVYWYQQSLDQGLQFLIQYYNGEERAKGNILERFSAQQFPDLHSELNLSSLELGDSALYFCASSGTDNQPQHFGDGTRLSIL.